This T cell receptor beta chain appears in the sequencing data of a study of cytomegalovirus exposure and HLA in healthy donors. Overall study: A data release that came early held approximately 92 million unique TCRs from HLA-typed donors. Study observations and caveats: The authors listed over 150 TCR beta chains as cytomegalovirus-associated. Earlier analysis yielded a pattern in which most TCR beta V segments were productive about 90% or about 30% of the time.

13 Jbeta primers and 60 Vbeta primers were used for the PCR. Source study methods: An analysis performed later counted 81 million or so unique TCR beta chains (roughly 11 million of them shared). The method was immunoSEQ multiplex PCR; TCRdb's version includes in-frame clones alone and lacks a portion of them. From that table come the V and J calls and clone size; the DNA was used to work out D and trimming. The repertoire holds around 130,000 clones, with around four fifths as singletons. Worth noting for this clone: Antigen: not known.

CDR1 LNHDA and CDR2 SQIVND come from the germline V gene (reference sequence). This CDR3 region has 16 residues. Deletions cut 3 bases from V and 4 bases from J, with 18 bases between. The source is a middle-aged woman in good health and CMV-seropositive. The sequenced sample consisted of PBMCs. J is TRBJ2-5 and V is TRBV19; tentatively, D is TRBD2 (5 bases). The CDR3 region is CASSITSGVGIETQYF. The CDR3 DNA is TGTGCCAGTAGTATCACCTCCGGGGTGGGTATAGAGACCCAGTACTTC.